These T cell receptor beta chains were read from a single sample in a study of T cell responses to AZD1222 COVID-19 vaccine. Some clones are missing from TCRdb's copy, which holds only in-frame ones; the method was immunoSEQ multiplex PCR. The table includes about 180,000 clones, roughly 89% detected once. Sequenced material: peripheral blood, taken on day 0 of AZD1222 vaccination. The receptors shown here come from an adult in good health. CDR3s include the opening cysteine and the closing phenylalanine or tryptophan. D genes are given only for firm matches. A row's size may be missing; if present it is once, few, many or a size class.

v_gene	abundance	d_gene	j_gene	CDR3aa	CDR3nt
TRBV11-3	.	.	TRBJ1-4	CASSLRGADEKLFF	TGTGCCAGCAGCTTGAGAGGGGCTGATGAAAAACTGTTTTTT
TRBV7-9	.	TRBD2	TRBJ2-1	CASSDRGGTRMRNEQFF	TGTGCCAGCAGCGACAGAGGGGGGACTAGGATGCGCAATGAGCAGTTCTTC
TRBV18	.	TRBD1	TRBJ1-2	CASSPDRVGYTF	TGTGCCAGCTCACCGGACAGGGTTGGCTACACCTTC
TRBV5-1	.	TRBD1	TRBJ1-2	CASRTGTGENYGYTF	TGCGCCAGCAGGACCGGGACAGGGGAGAACTATGGCTACACCTTC
TRBV7-2	once	TRBD1	TRBJ1-5	CASSSAGWDRVNQPQHF	TGTGCCAGCAGCTCGGCGGGTTGGGACAGGGTGAATCAGCCCCAGCATTTT
TRBV4-3	.	TRBD1	TRBJ1-1	CASSQGGGPAFF	TGCGCCAGCAGCCAAGGAGGGGGCCCGGCTTTCTTT
TRBV7-3	.	TRBD1	TRBJ2-2	CASSPTLPGQGPGELFF	TGTGCCAGCAGCCCGACCCTCCCGGGACAGGGGCCCGGGGAGCTGTTTTTT
TRBV5-1	.	.	TRBJ1-1	CASSPRTVNTEAFF	TGCGCCAGCAGCCCCCGGACAGTGAACACTGAAGCTTTCTTT
TRBV10-1	.	TRBD1	TRBJ2-3	CASSAQGATDTQYF	TGCGCCAGCAGTGCCCAGGGGGCCACAGATACGCAGTATTTT
TRBV9	.	TRBD1	TRBJ1-2	CASSPRDRGGYTF	TGTGCCAGCAGTCCCCGGGACAGGGGAGGCTACACCTTC
TRBV11-2	.	.	TRBJ1-2	CASSAGPQTSYGYTF	TGTGCCAGCAGCGCGGGACCGCAAACCTCCTATGGCTACACCTTC
TRBV30	.	TRBD1	TRBJ1-1	CAWTKDRGQTEAFF	TGTGCCTGGACCAAGGACAGGGGTCAAACTGAAGCTTTCTTT
TRBV4-3	.	.	TRBJ2-7	CASSQDRARAEQYF	TGCGCCAGCAGCCAAGATAGGGCGCGCGCCGAGCAGTACTTC
TRBV5-6	.	TRBD1	TRBJ2-1	CASSLARGTNEQFF	TGTGCCAGCAGCTTGGCCAGGGGGACAAATGAGCAGTTCTTC
TRBV6-6	.	TRBD1	TRBJ2-2	CASSYLGQGRGGELFF	TGTGCCAGCAGTTACCTAGGACAGGGTAGGGGCGGGGAGCTGTTTTTT
TRBV19	.	.	TRBJ1-5	CASSQGLWTQHF	TGTGCCAGTAGTCAGGGGTTATGGACCCAGCATTTT
TRBV19	.	TRBD1	TRBJ1-1	CASQDRLNTEAFF	TGTGCCAGCCAGGACAGGTTGAACACTGAAGCTTTCTTT